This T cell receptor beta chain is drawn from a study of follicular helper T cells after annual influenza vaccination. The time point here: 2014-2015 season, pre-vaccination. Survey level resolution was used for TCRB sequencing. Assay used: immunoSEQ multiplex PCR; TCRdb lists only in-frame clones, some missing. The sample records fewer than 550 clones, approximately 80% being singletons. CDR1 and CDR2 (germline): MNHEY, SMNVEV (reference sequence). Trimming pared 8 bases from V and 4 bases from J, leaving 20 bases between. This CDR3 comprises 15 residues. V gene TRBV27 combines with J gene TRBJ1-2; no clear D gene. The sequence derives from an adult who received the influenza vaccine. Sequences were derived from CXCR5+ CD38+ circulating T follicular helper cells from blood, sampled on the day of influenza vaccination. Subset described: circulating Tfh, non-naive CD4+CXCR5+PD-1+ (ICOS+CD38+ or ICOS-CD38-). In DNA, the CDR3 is TGTGCCAGCCGTCTCCACTTCGGCCCAGGCTATGGCTACACCTTC. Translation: CASRLHFGPGYGYTF.